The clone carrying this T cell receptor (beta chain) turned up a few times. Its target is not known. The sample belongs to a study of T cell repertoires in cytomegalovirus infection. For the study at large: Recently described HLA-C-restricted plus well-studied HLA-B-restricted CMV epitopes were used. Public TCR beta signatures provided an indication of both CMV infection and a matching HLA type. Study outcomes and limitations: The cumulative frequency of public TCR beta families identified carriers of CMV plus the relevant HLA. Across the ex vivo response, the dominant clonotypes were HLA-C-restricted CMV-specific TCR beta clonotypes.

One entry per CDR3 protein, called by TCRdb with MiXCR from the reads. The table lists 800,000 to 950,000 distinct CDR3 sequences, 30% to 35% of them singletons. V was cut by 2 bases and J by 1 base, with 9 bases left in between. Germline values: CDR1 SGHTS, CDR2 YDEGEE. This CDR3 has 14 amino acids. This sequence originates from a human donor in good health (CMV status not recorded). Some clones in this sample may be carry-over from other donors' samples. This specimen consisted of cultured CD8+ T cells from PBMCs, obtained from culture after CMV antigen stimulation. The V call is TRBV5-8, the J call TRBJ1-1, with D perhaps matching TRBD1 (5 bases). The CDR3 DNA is TGTGCCAGCAGCTTTCAGGGTCAGAACACTGAAGCTTTCTTT. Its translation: CASSFQGQNTEAFF.